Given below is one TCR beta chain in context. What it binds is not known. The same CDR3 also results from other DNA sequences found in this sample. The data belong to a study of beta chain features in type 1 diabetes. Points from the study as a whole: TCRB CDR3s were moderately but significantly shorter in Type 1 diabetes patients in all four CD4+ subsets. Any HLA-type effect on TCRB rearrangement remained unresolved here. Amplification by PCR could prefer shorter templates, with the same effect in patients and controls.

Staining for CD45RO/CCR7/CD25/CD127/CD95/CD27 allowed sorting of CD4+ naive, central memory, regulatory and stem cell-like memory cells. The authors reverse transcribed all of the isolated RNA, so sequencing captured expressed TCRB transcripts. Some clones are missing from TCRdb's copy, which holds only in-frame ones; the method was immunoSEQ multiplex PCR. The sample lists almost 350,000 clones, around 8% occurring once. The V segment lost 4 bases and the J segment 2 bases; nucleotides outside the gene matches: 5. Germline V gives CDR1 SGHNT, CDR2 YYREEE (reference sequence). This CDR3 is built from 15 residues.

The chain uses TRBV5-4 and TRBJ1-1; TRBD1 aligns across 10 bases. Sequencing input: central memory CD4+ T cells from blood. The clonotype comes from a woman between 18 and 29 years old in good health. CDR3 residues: CASSPKTGGNTEAFF. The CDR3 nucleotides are TGTGCCAGCAGCCCAAAGACAGGGGGCAACACTGAAGCTTTCTTT.